The source of this TCR beta chain is a study of human T cells and chemical hapten exposure. This clonotype appeared many times. TCRdb passed the RACE reads through MiXCR, listing each CDR3 protein once. The sample comprises about 380,000 distinct CDR3 sequences, roughly 5% of which are singletons, and under 2.5% rests with the top ten. Time point given: patch test 1, 2 weeks after DPC sensitization. Described treatment: therapeutic diphenylcyclopropenone sensitization with weekly scalp DPC. Sample: whole blood, taken in connection with sensitization to the hapten diphenylcyclopropenone (DPC). This receptor was obtained from a woman aged 45-59 years with alopecia areata. Some clones in this sample may be carry-over from other donors' samples.

The DNA of the CDR3 is TGTGCCAGCATCCTCGGGGCCCGAGGGGCTTTCTTT. Protein sequence: CASILGARGAFF. This chain connects TRBV12-3 or TRBV12-4 to TRBJ1-1; TRBD1 might be the D (5 bases). V was pared by 7 bases and J by 11 bases, with 17 bases between. The CDR3 contains 12 residues.